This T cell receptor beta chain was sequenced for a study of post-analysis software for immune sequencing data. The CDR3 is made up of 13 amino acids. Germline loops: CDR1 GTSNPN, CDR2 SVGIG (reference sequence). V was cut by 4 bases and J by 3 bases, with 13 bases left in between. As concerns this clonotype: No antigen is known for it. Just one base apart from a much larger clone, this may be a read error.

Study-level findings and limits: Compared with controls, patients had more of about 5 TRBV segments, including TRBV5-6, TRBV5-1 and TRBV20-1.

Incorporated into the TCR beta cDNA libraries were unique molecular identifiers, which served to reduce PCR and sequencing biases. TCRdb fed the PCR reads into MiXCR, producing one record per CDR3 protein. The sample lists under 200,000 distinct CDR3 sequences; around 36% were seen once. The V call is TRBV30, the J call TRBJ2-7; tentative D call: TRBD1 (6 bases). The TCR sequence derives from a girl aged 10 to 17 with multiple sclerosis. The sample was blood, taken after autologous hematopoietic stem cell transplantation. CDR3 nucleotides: TGTGCCTGGACGCCAGGGGATTTCTACGAGCAGTACTTC. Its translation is CAWTPGDFYEQYF.